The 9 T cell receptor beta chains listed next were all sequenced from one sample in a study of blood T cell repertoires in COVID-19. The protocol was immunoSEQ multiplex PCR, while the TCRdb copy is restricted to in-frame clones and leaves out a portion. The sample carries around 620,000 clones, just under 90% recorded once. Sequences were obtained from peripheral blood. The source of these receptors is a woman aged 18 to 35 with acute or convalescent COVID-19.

The CDR3 DNA reads TGCGCCAGCAGCCACCCACAGGGGTTGGACTATGGCTACACCTTC. Protein sequence: CASSHPQGLDYGYTF. The rearrangement uses TRBV4-1 and TRBJ1-2; 7 bases align to TRBD1. Trimming removed 3 bases from V and 3 bases from J; junction bases left unmatched: 7. CDR3 length: 15 amino acids. Germline-derived CDR1 and CDR2 are MGHRA and YSYEKL.

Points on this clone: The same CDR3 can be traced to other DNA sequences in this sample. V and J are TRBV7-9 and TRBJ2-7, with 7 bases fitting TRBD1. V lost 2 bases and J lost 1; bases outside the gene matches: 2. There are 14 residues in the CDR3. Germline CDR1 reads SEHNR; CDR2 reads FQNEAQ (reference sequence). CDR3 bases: TGTGCCAGCAGCTTAAGGGACAGTTCCTACGAGCAGTACTTC. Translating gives CASSLRDSSYEQYF.

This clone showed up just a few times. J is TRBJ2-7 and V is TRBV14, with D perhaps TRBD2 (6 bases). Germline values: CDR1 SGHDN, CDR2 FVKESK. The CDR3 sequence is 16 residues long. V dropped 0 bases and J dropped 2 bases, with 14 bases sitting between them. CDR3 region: CASSQEGGVPPYEQYF. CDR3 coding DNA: TGTGCCAGCAGCCAAGAAGGAGGGGTTCCTCCCTACGAGCAGTACTTC.

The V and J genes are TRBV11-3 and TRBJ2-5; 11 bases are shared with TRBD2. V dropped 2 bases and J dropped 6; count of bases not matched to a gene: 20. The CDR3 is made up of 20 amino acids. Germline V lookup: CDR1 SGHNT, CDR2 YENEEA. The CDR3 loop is CASSLPYLAGGPTGGKTQYF. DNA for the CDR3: TGTGCCAGCAGCTTACCTTACCTAGCGGGGGGCCCGACCGGTGGGAAGACCCAGTACTTC.

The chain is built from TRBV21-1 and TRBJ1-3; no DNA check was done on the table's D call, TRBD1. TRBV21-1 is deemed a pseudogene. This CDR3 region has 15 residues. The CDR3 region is CASSTLQVSGNTIYF. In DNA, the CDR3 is TGTGCCAGCAGCACACTACAGGTTTCTGGAAACACCATATATTTT.

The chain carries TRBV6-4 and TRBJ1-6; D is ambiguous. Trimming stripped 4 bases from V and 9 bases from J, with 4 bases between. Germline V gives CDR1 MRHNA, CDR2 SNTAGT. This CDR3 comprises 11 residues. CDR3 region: CASSASSPLHF. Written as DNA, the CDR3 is TGTGCCAGCAGTGCATCTTCACCCCTCCACTTT.

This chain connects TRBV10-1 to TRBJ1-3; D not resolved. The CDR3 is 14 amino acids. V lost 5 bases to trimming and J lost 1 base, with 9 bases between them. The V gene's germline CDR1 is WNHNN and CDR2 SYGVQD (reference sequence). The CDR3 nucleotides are TGCGCCAGCAGTAGGCGGGCTTCTGGAAACACCATATATTTT. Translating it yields CASSRRASGNTIYF.

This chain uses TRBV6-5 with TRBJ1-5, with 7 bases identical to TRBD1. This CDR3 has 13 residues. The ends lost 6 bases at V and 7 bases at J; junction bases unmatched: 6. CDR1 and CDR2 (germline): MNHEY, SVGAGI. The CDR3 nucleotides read TGTGCCAGCAGCCGACAGGGAGTACAGCCCCAGCATTTT. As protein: CASSRQGVQPQHF.

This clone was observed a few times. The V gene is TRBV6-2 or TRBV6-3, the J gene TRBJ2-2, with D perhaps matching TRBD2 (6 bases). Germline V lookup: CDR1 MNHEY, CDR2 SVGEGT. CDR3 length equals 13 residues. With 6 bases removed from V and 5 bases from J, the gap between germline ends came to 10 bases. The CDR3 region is CASSPSETGELFF. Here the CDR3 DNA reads TGTGCCAGCAGCCCTAGCGAAACCGGGGAGCTGTTTTTT.